This TCR beta chain emerged from a study of T-cell memory formation after mild COVID-19 (dated by TCRdb to the early 2020s). For the wider study: TCR sequence clusters from the two donors were largely donor specific. In two donors, T-cell clones that expanded and contracted after mild COVID-19 were tracked by sequencing TCRalpha and TCRbeta repertoires over time. Two young, previously healthy adult volunteers, one female and one male, were included in the cohort.

CDR1 and CDR2 were assigned from the germline V gene as SQVTM and ANQGSEA. From the cysteine through the phenylalanine, the CDR3 covers 11 amino acids. The retained sequence is limited to the CDR3, 33 bases, with the frame set at the first base. Between the V and J ends, shortened by 4 bases and 1 base respectively, the junction contains 5 bases. Sequencing was carried out with an Illumina NovaSeq 6000. TCRalpha and TCRbeta cDNA libraries were built by 5'RACE with constant-segment primers, adding sample barcodes and unique molecular identifiers. Trizol reagent was used to extract RNA from every sample. Amplification of the libraries took two PCR steps, and the second step added a second sample barcode plus Illumina TruSeq adapters. Libraries were sequenced on an Illumina NovaSeq with 2 x 150 bp paired-end reads. Regarding the original processing steps: Reads were demultiplexed and collapsed into UMI-guided consensus sequences with migec v1.2.7. Using mixcr v2.1.11, UMI consensuses were aligned to TRA and TRB V and J templates and then assembled into clonotypes. Clonotypes were classified as expanded or contracted when called significant by both edgeR and NoisET, with noise models trained on biological replicates. For edgeR calls, the thresholds were a false discovery rate-adjusted p below 0.01 and a log2 fold-change of 1. PCA with hierarchical clustering of max-normalized trajectories of the 1000 most abundant clonotypes was used as exploratory dynamics analysis. Separately sequenced CD4+ and CD8+ repertoires were used to assign a CD4 or CD8 phenotype to each responding clone. Using fastp trimming at Q25 and MiXCR clonotype assembly, TCRdb reanalyzed the public sequencing data and kept in-frame beta chains. Rows merge per CDR3 protein into single entries with the most common DNA and genes. These V and J calls originate from TCRdb's pipeline instead of the authors' own analysis. Across this sample there are some 130,000 distinct CDR3 sequences, with 16% seen only once. Of the sample, about 15% is held by the ten largest clones.

Ficoll-Paque density gradient centrifugation was the method used to isolate PBMCs. General conclusions and limits of the study: SARS-CoV-2 specificity of the second-wave clones peaking on day 37 was not confirmed. Some responding clones were detected in pre-infection memory, which suggested that pre-existing cross-reactive memory T cells had joined the SARS-CoV-2 response. Contracting CD4+ clones were located mainly in the CM and EM memory subsets, whereas CD8+ clones were found to be enriched in EMRA. Only a couple of mild cases were covered by the study, and larger cohorts that include severe cases with pre-infection samples were considered necessary. Clones contracting from day 15 to 85 had balanced CD4/CD8 phenotypes, while a second wave expanding from day 15 to 37 was biased towards CD4+.

In its sample, this clonotype comes out as medium-sized (0.01 to 0.1%). The antigen it binds to is not known. No much larger clone exists at a distance of one base, and base qualities are not known. The sample taken for sequencing was PBMCs or a T cell subset sorted from them (not recorded which). This TCR derives from an adult woman who had mild COVID-19 (a few samples of this study predate the infection). The sample titles of this study are shuffled in the database, so cell type and time point are left out; the donor was told from shared clones. Recombination connected TRBV29-1 to TRBJ2-7, with the D gene not clear enough to name. The encoded CDR3 is CSVANSYEQYF. The nucleotides read TGCAGCGTTGCAAATTCCTACGAGCAGTACTTC.